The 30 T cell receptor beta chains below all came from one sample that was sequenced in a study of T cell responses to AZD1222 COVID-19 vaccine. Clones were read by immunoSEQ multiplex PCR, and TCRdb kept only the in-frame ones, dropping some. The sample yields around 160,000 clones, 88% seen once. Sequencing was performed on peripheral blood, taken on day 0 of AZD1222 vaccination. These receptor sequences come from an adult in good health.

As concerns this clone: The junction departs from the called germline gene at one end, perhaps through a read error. The CDR3 bases are TGTGCCAGCAGTCCCTGGGGACAGAGCATAGATACGCAGTATTTT. Encoded protein: CASSPWGQSIDTQYF. The chain joins TRBV2 to TRBJ2-3; 7 bases line up with TRBD1. The CDR3 contains 15 residues. Germline V gene lookup returns CDR1 SNHLY and CDR2 FYNNEI.

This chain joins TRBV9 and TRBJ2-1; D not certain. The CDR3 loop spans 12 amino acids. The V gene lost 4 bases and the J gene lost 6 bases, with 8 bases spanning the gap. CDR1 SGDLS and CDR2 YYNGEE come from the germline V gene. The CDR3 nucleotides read TGTGCCAGCAGCAATCCCCCCAATGAGCAGTTCTTC. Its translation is CASSNPPNEQFF.

CDR3 nucleotides: TGTGCCAGTAGTATATGGATGGGGAAGGGGAGGAACTATGGCTACACCTTC. Its protein product is CASSIWMGKGRNYGYTF. The gene calls are TRBV19 and TRBJ1-2, with a weak D call TRBD1 (5 bases). Germline CDR1 is LNHDA and CDR2 is SQIVND (reference sequence). Trimming removed 2 bases at V and 2 bases at J, with 18 bases between. This CDR3 has 17 residues. The full variable domain, with the rest looked up from reference TRBV19 and TRBJ1-2, is DGGITQSPKYLFRKEGQNVTLSCEQNLNHDAMYWYRQDPGQGLRLIYYSQIVNDFQKGDIAEGYSVSREKKESFPLTVTSAQKNPTAFYLCASSIWMGKGRNYGYTFGSGTRLTVV.

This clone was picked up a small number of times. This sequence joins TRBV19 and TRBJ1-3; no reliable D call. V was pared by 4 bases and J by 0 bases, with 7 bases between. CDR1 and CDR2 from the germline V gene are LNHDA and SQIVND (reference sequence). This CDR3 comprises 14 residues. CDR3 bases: TGTGCCAGTAGTACGGAGAGCTCTGGAAACACCATATATTTT. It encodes CASSTESSGNTIYF.

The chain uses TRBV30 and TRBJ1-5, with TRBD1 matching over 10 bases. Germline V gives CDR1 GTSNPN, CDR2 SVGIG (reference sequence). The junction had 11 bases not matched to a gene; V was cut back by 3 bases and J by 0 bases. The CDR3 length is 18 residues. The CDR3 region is CAWSTRDRGQYSNQPQHF. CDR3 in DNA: TGTGCCTGGAGCACCCGGGACAGGGGACAATATAGCAATCAGCCCCAGCATTTT.

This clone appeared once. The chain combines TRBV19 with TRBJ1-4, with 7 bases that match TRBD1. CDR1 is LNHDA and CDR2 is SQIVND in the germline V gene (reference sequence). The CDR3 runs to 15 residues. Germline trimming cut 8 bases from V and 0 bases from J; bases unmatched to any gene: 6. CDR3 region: CASRDTGATNEKLFF. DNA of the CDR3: TGTGCCAGTCGGGATACAGGGGCAACTAATGAAAAACTGTTTTTT.

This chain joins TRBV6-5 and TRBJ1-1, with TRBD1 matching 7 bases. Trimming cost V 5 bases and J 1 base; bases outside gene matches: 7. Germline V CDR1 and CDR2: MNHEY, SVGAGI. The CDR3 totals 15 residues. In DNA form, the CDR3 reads TGTGCCAGCAGTCGGACAGGACTCGGGAACACTGAAGCTTTCTTT. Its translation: CASSRTGLGNTEAFF.

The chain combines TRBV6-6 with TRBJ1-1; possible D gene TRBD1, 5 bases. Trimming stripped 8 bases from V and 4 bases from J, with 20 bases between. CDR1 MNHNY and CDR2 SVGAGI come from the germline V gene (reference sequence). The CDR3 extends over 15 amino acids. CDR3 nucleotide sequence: TGTGCCAGCCGACGTCCTGGGGTTGGGACCACTGAAGCTTTCTTT. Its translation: CASRRPGVGTTEAFF.

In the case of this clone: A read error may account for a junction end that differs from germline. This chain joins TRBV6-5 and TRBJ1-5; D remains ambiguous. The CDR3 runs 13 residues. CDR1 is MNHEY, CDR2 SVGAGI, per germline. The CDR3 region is CASSLSTDQPRHF. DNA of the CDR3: TGTGCCAGCAGTTTATCGACGGATCAGCCCCGGCATTTT.

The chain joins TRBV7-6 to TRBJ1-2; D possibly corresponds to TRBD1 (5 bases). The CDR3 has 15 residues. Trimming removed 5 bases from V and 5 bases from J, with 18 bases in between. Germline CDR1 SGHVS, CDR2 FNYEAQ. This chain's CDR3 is CASSLTDGGVYGYTF. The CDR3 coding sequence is TGTGCCAGCAGCCTTACCGACGGAGGGGTATATGGCTACACCTTC.

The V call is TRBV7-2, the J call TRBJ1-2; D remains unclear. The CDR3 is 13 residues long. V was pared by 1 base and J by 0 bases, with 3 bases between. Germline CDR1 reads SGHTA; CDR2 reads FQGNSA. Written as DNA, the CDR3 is TGTGCCAGCAGCTTAGATACTAACTATGGCTACACCTTC. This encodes CASSLDTNYGYTF.

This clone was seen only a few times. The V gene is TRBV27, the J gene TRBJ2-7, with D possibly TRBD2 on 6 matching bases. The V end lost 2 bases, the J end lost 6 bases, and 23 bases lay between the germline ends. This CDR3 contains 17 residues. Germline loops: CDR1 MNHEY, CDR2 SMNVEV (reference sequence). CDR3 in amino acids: CASSLMGKGLGLREQYF. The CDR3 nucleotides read TGTGCCAGCAGTTTAATGGGAAAGGGTTTAGGACTACGCGAGCAGTACTTC.

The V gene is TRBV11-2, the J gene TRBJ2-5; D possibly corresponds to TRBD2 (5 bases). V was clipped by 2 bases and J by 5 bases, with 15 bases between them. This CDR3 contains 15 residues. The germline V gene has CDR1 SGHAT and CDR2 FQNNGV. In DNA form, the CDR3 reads TGTGCCAGCAGCTTATTAACGGGGAATCGTGAGACCCAGTACTTC. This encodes CASSLLTGNRETQYF. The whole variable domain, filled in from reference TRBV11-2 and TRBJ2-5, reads EAGVAQSPRYKIIEKRQSVAFWCNPISGHATLYWYQQILGQGPKLLIQFQNNGVVDDSQLPKDRFSAERLKGVDSTLKIQPAKLEDSAVYLCASSLLTGNRETQYFGPGTRLLVL.

The CDR3 DNA is TGTGCCAGCAGTTCCCTACAGGCTTCGAACACCGGGGAGCTGTTTTTT. It is translated as CASSSLQASNTGELFF. The chain links TRBV27 to TRBJ2-2, with D perhaps TRBD1 (5 bases). CDR1 and CDR2 from the germline V gene are MNHEY and SMNVEV (reference sequence). V gave up 4 bases and J gave up 0 bases, with 12 bases separating them. The CDR3 loop spans 16 amino acids.

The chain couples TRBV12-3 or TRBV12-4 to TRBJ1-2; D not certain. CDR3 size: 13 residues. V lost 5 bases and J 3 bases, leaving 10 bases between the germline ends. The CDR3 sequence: CASSPESHYGYTF. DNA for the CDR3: TGTGCCAGCAGTCCCGAGAGTCACTATGGCTACACCTTC.

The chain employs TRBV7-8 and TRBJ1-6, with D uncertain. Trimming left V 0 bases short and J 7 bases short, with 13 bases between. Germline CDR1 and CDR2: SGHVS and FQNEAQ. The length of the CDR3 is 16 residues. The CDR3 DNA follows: TGTGCCAGCAGCTTAGCCGATCCGGGCTTCAATTCACCCCTCCACTTT. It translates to CASSLADPGFNSPLHF.

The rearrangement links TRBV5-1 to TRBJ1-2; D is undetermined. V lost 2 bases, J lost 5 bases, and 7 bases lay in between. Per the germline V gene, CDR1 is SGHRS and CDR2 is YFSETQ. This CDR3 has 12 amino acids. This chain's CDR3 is CASSLSAYGYTF. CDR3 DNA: TGCGCCAGCAGCTTATCGGCGTATGGCTACACCTTC.

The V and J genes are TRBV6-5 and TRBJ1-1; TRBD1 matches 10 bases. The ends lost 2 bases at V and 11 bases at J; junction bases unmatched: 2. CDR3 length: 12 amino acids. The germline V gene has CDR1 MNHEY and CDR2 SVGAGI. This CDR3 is CASSYPGQGAFF. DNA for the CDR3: TGTGCCAGCAGTTACCCGGGACAGGGGGCTTTCTTT.

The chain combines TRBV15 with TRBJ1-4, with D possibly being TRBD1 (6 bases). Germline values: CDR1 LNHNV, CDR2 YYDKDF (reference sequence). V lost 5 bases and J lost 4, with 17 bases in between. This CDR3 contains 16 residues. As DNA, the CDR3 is TGTGCCACCAGCTCGGGGCAGGGGCGCGGTAATGAAAAACTGTTTTTT. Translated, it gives CATSSGQGRGNEKLFF.

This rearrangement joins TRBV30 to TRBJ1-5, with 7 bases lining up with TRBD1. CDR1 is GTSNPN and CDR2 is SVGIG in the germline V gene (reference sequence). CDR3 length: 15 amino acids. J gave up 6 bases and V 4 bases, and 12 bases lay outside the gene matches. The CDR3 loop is CAWNPTGAGGQPQHF. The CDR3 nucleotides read TGTGCCTGGAATCCTACAGGGGCGGGGGGTCAGCCCCAGCATTTT.

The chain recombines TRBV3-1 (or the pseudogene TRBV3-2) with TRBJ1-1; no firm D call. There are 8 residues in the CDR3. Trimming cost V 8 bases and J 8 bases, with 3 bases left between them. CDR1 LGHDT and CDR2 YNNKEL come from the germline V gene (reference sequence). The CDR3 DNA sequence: TGTGCCAGCTCCGAAGCTTTCTTT. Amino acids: CASSEAFF.

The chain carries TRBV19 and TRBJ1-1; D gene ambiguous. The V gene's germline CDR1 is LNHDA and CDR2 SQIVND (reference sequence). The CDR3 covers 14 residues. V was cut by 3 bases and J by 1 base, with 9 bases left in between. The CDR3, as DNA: TGTGCCAGTAGTATTAATCGGGGGAACACTGAAGCTTTCTTT. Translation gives CASSINRGNTEAFF.

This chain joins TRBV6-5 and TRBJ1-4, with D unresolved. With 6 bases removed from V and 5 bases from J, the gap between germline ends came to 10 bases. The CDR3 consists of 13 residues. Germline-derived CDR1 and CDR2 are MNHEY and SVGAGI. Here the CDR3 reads CASRDPTNEKLFF. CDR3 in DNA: TGTGCCAGCAGAGACCCGACGAATGAAAAACTGTTTTTT.

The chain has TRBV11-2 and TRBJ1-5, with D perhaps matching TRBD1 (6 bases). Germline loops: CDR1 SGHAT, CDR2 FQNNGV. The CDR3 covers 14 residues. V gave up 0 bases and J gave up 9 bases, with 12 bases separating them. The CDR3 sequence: CASSLDRGAWPQHF. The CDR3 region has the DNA TGTGCCAGCAGCTTAGACAGGGGCGCTTGGCCCCAGCATTTT. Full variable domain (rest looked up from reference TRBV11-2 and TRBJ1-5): EAGVAQSPRYKIIEKRQSVAFWCNPISGHATLYWYQQILGQGPKLLIQFQNNGVVDDSQLPKDRFSAERLKGVDSTLKIQPAKLEDSAVYLCASSLDRGAWPQHFGDGTRLSIL.

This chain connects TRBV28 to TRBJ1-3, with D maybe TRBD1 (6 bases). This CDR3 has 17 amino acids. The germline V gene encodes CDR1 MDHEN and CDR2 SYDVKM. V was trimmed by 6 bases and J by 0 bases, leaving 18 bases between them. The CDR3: CASSDEGGPHSGNTIYF. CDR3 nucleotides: TGTGCCAGCAGCGACGAGGGGGGGCCCCACTCTGGAAACACCATATATTTT.

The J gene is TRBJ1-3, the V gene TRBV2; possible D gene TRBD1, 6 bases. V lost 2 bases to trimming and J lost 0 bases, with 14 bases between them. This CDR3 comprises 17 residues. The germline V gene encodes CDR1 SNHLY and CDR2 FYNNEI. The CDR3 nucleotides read TGTGCCAGCAGTGAAAATACAGGGAAACTCTCTGGAAACACCATATATTTT. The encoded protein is CASSENTGKLSGNTIYF.

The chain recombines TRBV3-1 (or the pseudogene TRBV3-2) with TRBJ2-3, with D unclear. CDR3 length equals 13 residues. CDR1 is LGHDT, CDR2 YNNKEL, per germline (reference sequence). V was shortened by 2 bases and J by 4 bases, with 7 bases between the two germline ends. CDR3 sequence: CASSQNRADTQYF. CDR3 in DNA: TGTGCCAGCAGCCAAAATCGGGCAGATACGCAGTATTTT.

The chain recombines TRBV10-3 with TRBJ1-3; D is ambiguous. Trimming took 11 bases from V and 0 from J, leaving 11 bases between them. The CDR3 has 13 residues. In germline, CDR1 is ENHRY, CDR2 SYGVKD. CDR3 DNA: TGTGCCGTGTTGAAGAGCTCTGGAAACACCATATATTTT. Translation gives CAVLKSSGNTIYF.

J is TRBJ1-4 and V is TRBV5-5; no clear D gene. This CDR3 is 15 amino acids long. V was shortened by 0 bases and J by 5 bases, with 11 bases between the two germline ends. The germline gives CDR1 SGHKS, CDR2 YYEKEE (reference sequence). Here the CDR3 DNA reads TGTGCCAGCAGCTTGGGTTCAGGCCTCAATGAAAAACTGTTTTTT. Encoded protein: CASSLGSGLNEKLFF. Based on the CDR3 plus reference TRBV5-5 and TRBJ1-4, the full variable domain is DAGVTQSPTHLIKTRGQQVTLRCSPISGHKSVSWYQQVLGQGPQFIFQYYEKEERGRGNFPDRFSARQFPNYSSELNVNALLLGDSALYLCASSLGSGLNEKLFFGSGTQLSVL.

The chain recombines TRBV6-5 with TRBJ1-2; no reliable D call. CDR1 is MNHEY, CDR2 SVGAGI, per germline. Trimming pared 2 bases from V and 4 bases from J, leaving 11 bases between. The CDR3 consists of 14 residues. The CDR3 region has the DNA TGTGCCAGCAGTTACCCAGGAAGAGGCTATGGCTACACCTTC. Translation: CASSYPGRGYGYTF.